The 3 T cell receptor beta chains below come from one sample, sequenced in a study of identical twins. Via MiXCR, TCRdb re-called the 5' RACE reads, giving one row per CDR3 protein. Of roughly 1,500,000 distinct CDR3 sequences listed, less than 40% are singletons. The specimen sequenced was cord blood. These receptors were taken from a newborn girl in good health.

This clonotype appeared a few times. The CDR3 region is CASSVGAEQYF. CDR3 DNA sequence: TGTGCCAGCAGCGTAGGAGCCGAGCAGTACTTC. This chain joins TRBV9 and TRBJ2-7; D gene unclear. V was shortened by 0 bases and J by 6 bases, with 4 bases between the two germline ends. This CDR3 is built from 11 residues. CDR1 is SGDLS, CDR2 YYNGEE, per germline.

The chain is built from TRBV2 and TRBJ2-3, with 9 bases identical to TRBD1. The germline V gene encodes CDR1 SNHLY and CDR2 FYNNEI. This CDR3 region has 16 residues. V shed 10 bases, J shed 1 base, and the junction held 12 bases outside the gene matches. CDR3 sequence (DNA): TGTGCCATCTCAGGAGGGACAGGGCGAGGCACAGATACGCAGTATTTT. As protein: CAISGGTGRGTDTQYF. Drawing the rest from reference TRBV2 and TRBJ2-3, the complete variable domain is EPEVTQTPSHQVTQMGQEVILRCVPISNHLYFYWYRQILGQKVEFLVSFYNNEISEKSEIFDDQFSVERPDGSNFTLKIRSTKLEDSAMYFCAISGGTGRGTDTQYFGPGTRLTVL.

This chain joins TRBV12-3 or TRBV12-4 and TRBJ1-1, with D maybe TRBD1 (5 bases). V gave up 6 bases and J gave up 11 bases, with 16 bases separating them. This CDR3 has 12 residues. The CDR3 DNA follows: TGTGCCAGCAGGTTCAGGGCCCTCGGGGCTTTCTTT. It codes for CASRFRALGAFF.